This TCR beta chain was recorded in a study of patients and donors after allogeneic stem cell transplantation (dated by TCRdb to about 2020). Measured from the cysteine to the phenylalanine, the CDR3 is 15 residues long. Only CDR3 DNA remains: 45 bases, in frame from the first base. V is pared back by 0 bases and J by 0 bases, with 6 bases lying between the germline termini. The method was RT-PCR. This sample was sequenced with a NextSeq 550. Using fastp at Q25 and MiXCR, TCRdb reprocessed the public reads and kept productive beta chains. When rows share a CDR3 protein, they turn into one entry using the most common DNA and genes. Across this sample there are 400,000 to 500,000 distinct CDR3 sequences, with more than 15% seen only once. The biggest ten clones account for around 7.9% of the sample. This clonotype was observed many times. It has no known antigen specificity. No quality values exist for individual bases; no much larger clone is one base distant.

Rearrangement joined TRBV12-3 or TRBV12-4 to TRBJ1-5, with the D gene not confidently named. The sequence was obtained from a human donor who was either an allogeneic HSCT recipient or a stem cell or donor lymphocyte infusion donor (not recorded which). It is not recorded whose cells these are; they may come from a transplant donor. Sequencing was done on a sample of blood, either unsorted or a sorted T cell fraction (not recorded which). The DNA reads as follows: TGTGCCAGCAGTTTAGCGATCCATAGCAATCAGCCCCAGCATTTT. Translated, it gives CASSLAIHSNQPQHF.